This T cell receptor (beta chain) was recovered during a study of blood T cells in healthy people across ages. A few counts support this clonotype. PCR was performed a second time for about 6 to 12 cycles using a sample-barcoded 5' primer and a J-beta primer mix. TCRdb ran MiXCR on the 5' RACE reads and lists one entry per CDR3 protein. The table includes fewer than 800,000 distinct CDR3 sequences, roughly 25% detected once. There are 19 residues in the CDR3. Germline CDR1 and CDR2: DFQATT and SNEGSKA (reference sequence). V was shortened by 6 bases and J by 3 bases, with 27 bases between the two germline ends. The sample was also linked to a second study, of T cells of mothers and their children.

The specimen was blood. The chain uses TRBV20-1 and TRBJ2-6; the D gene could be TRBD1 or TRBD2 (5 bases each). The origin of this receptor is a boy younger than 18 in good health. CDR3 sequence: CSAWTQPGTHALGANVLTF. The CDR3 DNA sequence: TGCAGTGCGTGGACGCAACCGGGGACCCATGCTCTTGGGGCCAACGTCCTGACTTTC.